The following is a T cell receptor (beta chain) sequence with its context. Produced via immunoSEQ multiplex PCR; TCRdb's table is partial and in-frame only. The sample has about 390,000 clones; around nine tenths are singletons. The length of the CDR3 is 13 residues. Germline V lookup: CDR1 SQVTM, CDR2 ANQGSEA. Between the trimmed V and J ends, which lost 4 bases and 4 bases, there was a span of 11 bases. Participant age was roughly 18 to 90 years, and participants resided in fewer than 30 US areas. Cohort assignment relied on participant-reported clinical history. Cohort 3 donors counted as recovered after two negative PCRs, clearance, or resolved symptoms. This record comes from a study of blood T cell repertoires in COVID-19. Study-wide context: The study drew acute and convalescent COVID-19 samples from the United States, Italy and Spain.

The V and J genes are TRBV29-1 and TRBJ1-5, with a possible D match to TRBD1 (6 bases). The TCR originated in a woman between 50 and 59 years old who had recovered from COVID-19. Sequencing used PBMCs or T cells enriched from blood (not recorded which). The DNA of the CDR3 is TGCAGCGTTGGGCCGGGACAAAATCAGCCCCAGCATTTT. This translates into CSVGPGQNQPQHF.